These 21 T cell receptor beta chains were sequenced from one sample in a study of shared clonotypes between healthy human individuals. Some clones are missing from TCRdb's copy, which holds only in-frame ones; the method was immunoSEQ multiplex PCR. The sample consists of about 2.2 million clones, just over 90% of them appearing once. Only CD45RO-negative cells positively selected for CCR7 counted as naive CD8 cells, so terminally differentiated effector memory CD45RA+ cells were excluded. Sequencing input: naive CD8+ T cells from PBMCs. The source is a young man in good health. Some clones in this sample may be carry-over from other donors' samples.

This chain joins TRBV7-9 and TRBJ2-5; possibly TRBD2 for D (5 bases). The CDR3 loop spans 15 amino acids. With 5 bases removed from V and 4 bases from J, the gap between germline ends came to 17 bases. CDR1 is SEHNR and CDR2 is FQNEAQ in the germline V gene (reference sequence). The DNA of the CDR3 is TGTGCCAGCAGCCCACCCGTGAGGGTCCGAGAGACCCAGTACTTC. This gives the protein CASSPPVRVRETQYF.

This clone was observed a few times. The rearrangement links TRBV2 to TRBJ2-4; no definite D call. V was cut by 0 bases and J by 1 base, with 4 bases left in between. The CDR3 totals 14 residues. Germline assignment: CDR1 SNHLY and CDR2 FYNNEI. The CDR3 region is CASSEAKAKNIQYF. CDR3 DNA sequence: TGTGCCAGCAGTGAAGCTAAGGCCAAAAACATTCAGTACTTC.

Only a few counts were recorded for this clone. Other DNA variants within this sample encode the same CDR3. CDR3 DNA: TGTGCCAGCAGCGTAGGGGACAGCAACACTGAAGCTTTCTTT. It is translated as CASSVGDSNTEAFF. V is TRBV9 and J is TRBJ1-1; 7 bases agree with TRBD1. The CDR3 length is 14 residues. Germline loops: CDR1 SGDLS, CDR2 YYNGEE. Trimming at V came to 0 bases and at J to 2 bases, leaving 1 base not matched to a gene.

The chain recombines TRBV19 with TRBJ2-7; 7 nucleotides align to TRBD1. Germline CDR1 reads LNHDA; CDR2 reads SQIVND (reference sequence). With V trimmed by 10 bases and J by 6 bases, 18 bases remained unmatched. CDR3 length: 15 amino acids. CDR3 sequence: CATSLTGQPSREQYF. As DNA, the CDR3 is TGTGCCACTTCCCTAACGGGACAGCCGTCTCGCGAGCAGTACTTC. The full variable domain, rest sourced from reference TRBV19 and TRBJ2-7, is DGGITQSPKYLFRKEGQNVTLSCEQNLNHDAMYWYRQDPGQGLRLIYYSQIVNDFQKGDIAEGYSVSREKKESFPLTVTSAQKNPTAFYLCATSLTGQPSREQYFGPGTRLTVT.

The chain couples TRBV28 to TRBJ2-3; D gene uncertain. The CDR3 is 15 residues long. CDR1 MDHEN and CDR2 SYDVKM come from the germline V gene. The V and J ends lost 5 bases and 0 bases respectively, with 12 bases between them. This chain's CDR3 is CASSHLYSSTDTQYF. CDR3 bases: TGTGCCAGCAGTCATCTGTACTCTAGCACAGATACGCAGTATTTT.

This clone was counted between two and nine times. This rearrangement joins TRBV2 to TRBJ1-5; no definite D call. Germline V CDR1 and CDR2: SNHLY, FYNNEI. V gave up 2 bases and J gave up 5 bases, with 16 bases separating them. The CDR3 spans 16 residues. CDR3 loop: CASSERIATSDQPQHF. CDR3 DNA: TGTGCCAGCAGTGAAAGGATAGCCACCTCCGATCAGCCCCAGCATTTT.

The chain couples TRBV4-3 to TRBJ1-2; D perhaps matches TRBD1 (5 bases). This CDR3 is built from 15 residues. V lost 3 bases and J lost 5, with 16 bases in between. The V gene's germline CDR1 is LGHNA and CDR2 YSLEER. CDR3 sequence: CASSHGVTEGYGYTF. CDR3 DNA sequence: TGCGCCAGCAGCCACGGTGTGACCGAGGGGTATGGCTACACCTTC.

The chain joins TRBV10-3 to TRBJ2-7; D is perhaps TRBD1 or TRBD2 (5 bases each). Germline values: CDR1 ENHRY, CDR2 SYGVKD. V lost 2 bases, J lost 0 bases, and 26 bases lay in between. This CDR3 has 20 amino acids. CDR3 nucleotides: TGTGCCATCAGTGAGCCAGACCCCCGGTGGGGGACCGTAAGCTCCTACGAGCAGTACTTC. Its translation: CAISEPDPRWGTVSSYEQYF.

The chain employs TRBV7-9 and TRBJ1-2, with 7 bases lining up with TRBD1. Trimming cost V 2 bases and J 4 bases; bases outside gene matches: 4. The CDR3 has 14 residues. Germline V gene lookup returns CDR1 SEHNR and CDR2 FQNEAQ (reference sequence). The CDR3 DNA is TGTGCCAGCAGCTTATATGACAGGGCCTATGGCTACACCTTC. Its translation is CASSLYDRAYGYTF.

The rearrangement joins TRBV27 to TRBJ2-3, with 11 nucleotides matching TRBD2. After removal of 3 bases from V and 7 bases from J, the junction contained 6 bases not matched to a gene. This CDR3 comprises 15 residues. Looked up from germline, CDR1 is MNHEY and CDR2 is SMNVEV (reference sequence). The CDR3 DNA reads as TGTGCCAGCAGTTTGTTTAGCGGGAGGGCCAATACGCAGTATTTT. As protein: CASSLFSGRANTQYF.

The chain has TRBV11-2 and TRBJ2-7, with D uncertain. V dropped 0 bases and J dropped 3 bases, with 9 bases sitting between them. In germline, CDR1 is SGHAT, CDR2 FQNNGV. This CDR3 has 14 residues. The CDR3 spells CASSLERLVYEQYF. In DNA form, the CDR3 reads TGTGCCAGCAGCTTAGAACGCCTGGTCTACGAGCAGTACTTC.

V is TRBV27 and J is TRBJ2-7; D is unresolved. Germline CDR1 reads MNHEY; CDR2 reads SMNVEV (reference sequence). Trimming pared 5 bases from V and 5 bases from J, leaving 10 bases between. The CDR3 length is 12 residues. CDR3 DNA: TGTGCCAGCAGTCCGCTAGGCCACGAGCAGTACTTC. This encodes CASSPLGHEQYF.

The chain uses TRBV6-1 and TRBJ2-3; TRBD2 is a possible D gene (6 bases). Trimming removed 2 bases from V and 0 bases from J, with 15 bases in between. The germline gives CDR1 MNHNS, CDR2 SASEGT. The CDR3 extends over 17 amino acids. The CDR3: CASSEFELAASTDTQYF. CDR3 DNA sequence: TGTGCCAGCAGTGAATTTGAATTAGCGGCCAGCACAGATACGCAGTATTTT.

The genes are TRBV29-1 and TRBJ2-7, with TRBD1 matching over 8 bases. This CDR3 is 12 amino acids long. Per the germline V gene, CDR1 is SQVTM and CDR2 is ANQGSEA. The junction had 5 bases not matched to a gene; V was cut back by 5 bases and J by 5 bases. CDR3 sequence: CSVRTGLNEQYF. The CDR3 nucleotides are TGCAGCGTTAGGACAGGGCTAAACGAGCAGTACTTC.

This sequence joins TRBV9 and TRBJ1-2; D call uncertain. V was shortened by 3 bases and J by 8 bases, with 23 bases between the two germline ends. The CDR3 has 16 residues. Germline CDR1 and CDR2: SGDLS and YYNGEE. The CDR3 nucleotides are TGTGCCAGCAGCGAAGGCTTAGGGAGGTCCGGGGAGGGCTACACCTTC. It specifies CASSEGLGRSGEGYTF.

The chain combines TRBV5-6 with TRBJ1-1; 7 bases fit TRBD1. J lost 6 bases, V lost 3 bases, and 5 bases had no gene match. Germline lookup yields CDR1 SGHDT and CDR2 YYEEEE. The CDR3 sequence is 13 residues long. CDR3 loop: CASSYTGAAEAFF. The CDR3, as DNA: TGTGCCAGCAGCTATACAGGGGCGGCTGAAGCTTTCTTT.

V usage is TRBV30 and J usage is TRBJ2-3; D is undetermined. This CDR3 contains 15 residues. CDR1 is GTSNPN and CDR2 is SVGIG in the germline V gene (reference sequence). Trimming removed 2 bases at V and 2 bases at J, with 14 bases between. CDR3 protein: CAWSPGGSATDTQYF. The DNA for the CDR3 is TGTGCCTGGAGTCCGGGTGGATCAGCCACAGATACGCAGTATTTT.

This rearrangement joins TRBV4-1 to TRBJ1-5; D gene ambiguous. The CDR3 is made up of 16 amino acids. The germline CDR1 and CDR2 sequences are MGHRA and YSYEKL. Deletions cut 0 bases from V and 0 bases from J, with 9 bases between. The CDR3 DNA sequence: TGCGCCAGCAGCCAAGATCTGGGTTTTAGCAATCAGCCCCAGCATTTT. It codes for CASSQDLGFSNQPQHF.

This clone was seen just once. J is TRBJ2-1 and V is TRBV15, with D possibly being TRBD1 (6 bases). CDR3 size: 15 residues. From germline, CDR1 is LNHNV and CDR2 YYDKDF (reference sequence). V was cut by 5 bases and J by 6 bases, with 17 bases left in between. For the CDR3, the DNA is TGTGCCACCAGCGGACCGGGACACCTTACCAATGAGCAGTTCTTC. This translates into CATSGPGHLTNEQFF.

The V and J genes are TRBV15 and TRBJ2-2; tentative D call: TRBD1 (6 bases). This CDR3 has 17 amino acids. Germline V gene data show CDR1 as LNHNV and CDR2 as YYDKDF (reference sequence). The V end was cut by 4 bases, the J end by 3 bases, with 18 bases between. The DNA of the CDR3 is TGTGCCACCAGCACCTCAACAGGGTGGCATGACACCGGGGAGCTGTTTTTT. The encoded protein is CATSTSTGWHDTGELFF. Full variable domain (missing parts from reference TRBV15 and TRBJ2-2): DAMVIQNPRYQVTQFGKPVTLSCSQTLNHNVMYWYQQKSSQAPKLLFHYYDKDFNNEADTPDNFQSRRPNTSFCFLDIRSPGLGDTAMYLCATSTSTGWHDTGELFFGEGSRLTVL.

This sequence joins TRBV19 and TRBJ1-1; D remains ambiguous. The V gene lost 3 bases and the J gene lost 6 bases, with 14 bases spanning the gap. The CDR3 runs to 14 residues. Germline V gives CDR1 LNHDA, CDR2 SQIVND (reference sequence). The CDR3 loop is CASSMNTLRPEAFF. The DNA for the CDR3 is TGTGCCAGTAGTATGAATACCCTGAGGCCTGAAGCTTTCTTT.